The T cell receptor beta chain described here comes from a study of CD8+CD57+ T cells in acquired aplastic anemia. Whoever was chosen for sequencing had shown CD8+CD57+ cell expansion by flow cytometry. This clonotype appeared a single time. A junction boundary mismatches the germline segment, possibly from a read error. Germline V gives CDR1 SQVTM, CDR2 ANQGSEA. CDR3 length: 14 residues. CDR3 and TCR beta VDJ profiling relied on a genomic DNA template. MiXCR, run by TCRdb on the reads, gives a single entry per CDR3 protein. Of fewer than 200,000 distinct CDR3 sequences detected, 47% appear once; the ten largest clones hold under 1.2%.

The chain couples TRBV29-1 to TRBJ2-3, with D possibly being TRBD2 (6 bases). This TCR was sampled from a human donor with aplastic anemia. The material sequenced was sorted CD4+, CD8+, or CD8+CD57+ T cells (not recorded which) from PBMCs. The DNA for the CDR3 is TGCAGCGCCTCTCAAGGGAGGCCGACAGATACGCAGTGTTTT. It yields the protein CSASQGRPTDTQCF.